Sequencing of this T cell receptor (beta chain) was carried out in a study of immune evolution from preneoplasia to lung adenocarcinoma (dated by TCRdb to the early 2020s). Regarding the research as a whole: HLA loss of heterozygosity was found in less than 8% of AIS, roughly 15% of MIA and 30% to 40% of ADC lesions, and in no AAH lesions. The overall cohort comprised 40 to 55 patients with pulmonary nodules who underwent surgical resection. It was reported in the study that approximately 100 samples were used for TCR sequencing. The immune data were combined with whole exome sequencing and methylation data from the same cohort of nodules. The TCR sequencing data were obtained from about 47 patients. Immune contexture across lung adenocarcinoma precursors and invasive adenocarcinoma was profiled using immune gene expression, TCR sequencing and multiplex immunofluorescence. Resected precursor lesions (AAH, AIS, MIA) and invasive adenocarcinomas were each compared against paired morphologically normal lung tissue. The sample size was set by how many specimens were available, not by a prior power calculation. POLYSOLVER was used to infer Class I HLA alleles from exome data, while LOHHLA was used to detect allele-specific HLA loss. Study-level results and caveats: Normal lung had the highest top T cell clone frequencies, which appeared to decline progressively from AAH through AIS, MIA and invasive adenocarcinoma. Because every patient came from Japan and China, how well the results apply to Western populations was uncertain. The highest T cell clonality was observed in KRAS-mutant nodules compared with EGFR-mutant or double wild-type lesions. Findings were based on association rather than direct causation; larger cohorts with long-term follow-up and longitudinal biopsies were deemed needed. Clonality was highest in normal lung, while later-stage lesions appeared to have lower clonality but higher T cell density and diversity.

On this clone itself: The clone's antigen remains unknown. No base quality information exists; no much larger clone differs at one position.

Using the immunoSEQ hsTCRbeta Kit, TCR beta CDR3 regions were sequenced from DNA. Turning to the authors' computational methods: TCR sequencing data were analysed with the ImmunoSEQ Analyzer. T cell clonality was defined as 1 minus Pielou's evenness, calculated on productive rearrangements. To measure T cell diversity, the inverse Simpson index was applied to productive templates. T cell density was defined as TCR beta template counts normalized to usable DNA, with usable DNA estimated by amplifying and sequencing housekeeping genes. TCR metrics were compared across histologic stages using two-sided Kruskal-Wallis tests. The table was pulled from immuneACCESS by TCRdb, which kept in-frame rearrangements only. Such tables lose some clones; where checked, under half of the loss comes from unresolved V genes, and the rest has no known cause. Clone size and the V and J calls come from that table; the DNA yielded D and trimming. The sample table contains thousands of clones; only one count was recorded for around 80% of them. Roughly 8.7% of the sample belongs to the ten largest clones.

Patients underwent resection in Japan or China between about 2014 and 2017. Two lung cancer pathologists independently confirmed the histologic diagnosis of each case on H&E slides. Premalignant or tumor cells were enriched for nucleic acid extraction by macro-dissection performed after pathologic assessment. DNA was isolated from FFPE tissue using the AllPrep DNA/RNA FFPE Kit. This clonotype was sampled from a donor aged 70 or over with lung adenocarcinoma. The sample taken for sequencing was FFPE minimally invasive lung adenocarcinoma tissue. The sample's cell subset or site label is to be understood as: micro-invasive lung adenocarcinoma (MIA).

The nucleotide sequence reads as follows: TGCGCCAGCAGCTTGGCGTTCAGTCTAGCGAGCTCCTACAATGAGCAGTTCTTC. Its product reads: CASSLAFSLASSYNEQFF. The sequence joins TRBV5-1 to TRBJ2-1; TRBD2 might be the D gene, on 6 matching bases. The CDR3 goes from the cysteine to the phenylalanine over 18 residues. Only the CDR3 region is kept as DNA, spanning 54 bases read in frame from base 1. Relative to germline, V is 0 bases shorter and J is 0 bases shorter, with 16 bases between their ends. Taken from the germline V gene, the CDR1 and CDR2 loops are SGHRS and YFSETQ.